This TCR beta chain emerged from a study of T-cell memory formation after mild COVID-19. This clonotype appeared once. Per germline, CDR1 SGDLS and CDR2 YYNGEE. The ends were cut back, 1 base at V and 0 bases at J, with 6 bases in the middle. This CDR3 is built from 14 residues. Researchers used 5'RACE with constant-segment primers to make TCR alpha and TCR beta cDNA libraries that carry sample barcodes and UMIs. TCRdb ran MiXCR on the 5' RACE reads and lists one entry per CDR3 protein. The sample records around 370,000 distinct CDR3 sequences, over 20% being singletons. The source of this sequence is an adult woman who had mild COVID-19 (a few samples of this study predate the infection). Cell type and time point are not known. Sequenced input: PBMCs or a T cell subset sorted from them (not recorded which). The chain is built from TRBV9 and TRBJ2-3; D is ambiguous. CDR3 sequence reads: CASSVRPSTDTQYF. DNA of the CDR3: TGTGCCAGCAGCGTACGTCCTAGCACAGATACGCAGTATTTT.